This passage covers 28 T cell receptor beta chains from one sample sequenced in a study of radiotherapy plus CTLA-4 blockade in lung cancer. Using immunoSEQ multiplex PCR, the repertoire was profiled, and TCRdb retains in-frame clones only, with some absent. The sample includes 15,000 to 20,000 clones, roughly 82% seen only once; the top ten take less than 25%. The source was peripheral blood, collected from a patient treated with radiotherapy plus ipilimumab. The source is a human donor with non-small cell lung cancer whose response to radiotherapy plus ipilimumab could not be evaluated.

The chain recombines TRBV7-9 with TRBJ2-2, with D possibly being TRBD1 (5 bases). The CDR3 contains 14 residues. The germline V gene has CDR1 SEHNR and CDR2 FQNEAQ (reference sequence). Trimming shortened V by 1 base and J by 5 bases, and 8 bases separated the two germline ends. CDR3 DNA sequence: TGTGCCAGCAGCTTAGGAAGGGGAACCGGGGAGCTGTTTTTT. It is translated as CASSLGRGTGELFF.

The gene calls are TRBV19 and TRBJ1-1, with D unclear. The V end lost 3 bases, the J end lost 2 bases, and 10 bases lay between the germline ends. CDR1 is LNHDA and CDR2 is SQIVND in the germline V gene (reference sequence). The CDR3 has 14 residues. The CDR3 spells CASSIPGFNTEAFF. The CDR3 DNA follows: TGTGCCAGTAGTATCCCGGGATTTAACACTGAAGCTTTCTTT.

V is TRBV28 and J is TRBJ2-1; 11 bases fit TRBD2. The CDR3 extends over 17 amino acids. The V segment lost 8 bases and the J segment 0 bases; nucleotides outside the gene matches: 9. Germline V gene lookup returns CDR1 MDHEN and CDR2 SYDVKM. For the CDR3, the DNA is TGTGCCAGCCGGGGGGCTAGCGGGGGGAGCTCCTACAATGAGCAGTTCTTC. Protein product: CASRGASGGSSYNEQFF.

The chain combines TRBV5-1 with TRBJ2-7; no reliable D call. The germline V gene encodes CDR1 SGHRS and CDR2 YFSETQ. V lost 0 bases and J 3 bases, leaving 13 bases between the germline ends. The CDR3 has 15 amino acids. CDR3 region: CASSLVAGWYYEQYF. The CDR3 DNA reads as TGCGCCAGCAGCTTGGTTGCCGGGTGGTACTACGAGCAGTACTTC.

CDR3 sequence reads: CASSSGRRVGIGELFF. The CDR3 nucleotides are TGTGCCAGCAGCTCCGGACGGAGGGTGGGAATCGGGGAGCTGTTTTTT. J is TRBJ2-2 and V is TRBV5-4; tentatively, D is TRBD2 (6 bases). Per the germline V gene, CDR1 is SGHNT and CDR2 is YYREEE (reference sequence). The CDR3 covers 16 residues. Trimming took 3 bases from V and 7 from J, leaving 19 bases between them.

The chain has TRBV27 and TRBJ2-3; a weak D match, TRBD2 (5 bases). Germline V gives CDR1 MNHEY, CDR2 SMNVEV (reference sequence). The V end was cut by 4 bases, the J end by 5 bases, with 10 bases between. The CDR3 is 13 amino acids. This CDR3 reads CASSSLLGDTQYF. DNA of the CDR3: TGTGCCAGCAGTTCCCTACTAGGAGATACGCAGTATTTT.

The DNA for the CDR3 is TGTGCCATCAGGAATACTAGCGCGCAGTACTTC. This encodes CAIRNTSAQYF. The V call is TRBV10-3, the J call TRBJ2-4, with TRBD2 identical over 7 bases. The CDR3 contains 11 residues. Germline V gene data show CDR1 as ENHRY and CDR2 as SYGVKD. Trimming cost V 6 bases and J 13 bases; bases outside gene matches: 6.

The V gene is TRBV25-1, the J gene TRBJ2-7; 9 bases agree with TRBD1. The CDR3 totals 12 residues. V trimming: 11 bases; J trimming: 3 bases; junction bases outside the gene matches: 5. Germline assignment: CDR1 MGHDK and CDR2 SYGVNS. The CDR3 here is CAVTTGGYEQYF. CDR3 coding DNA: TGTGCCGTTACGACAGGGGGCTACGAGCAGTACTTC.

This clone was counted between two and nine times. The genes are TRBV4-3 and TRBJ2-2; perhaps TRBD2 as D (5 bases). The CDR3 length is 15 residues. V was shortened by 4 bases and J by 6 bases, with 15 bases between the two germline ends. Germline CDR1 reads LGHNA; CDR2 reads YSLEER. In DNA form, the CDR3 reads TGCGCCAGCAGCCTAGAGGGAGAGGTAGCCGGGGAGCTGTTTTTT. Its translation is CASSLEGEVAGELFF.

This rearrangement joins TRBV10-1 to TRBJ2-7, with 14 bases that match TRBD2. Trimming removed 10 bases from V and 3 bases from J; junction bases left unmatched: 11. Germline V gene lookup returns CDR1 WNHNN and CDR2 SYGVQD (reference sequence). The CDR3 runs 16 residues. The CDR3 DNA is TGCGCCATCAAGACTAGCGGGGGGGCGGAGAACTACGAGCAGTACTTC. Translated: CAIKTSGGAENYEQYF.

The CDR3 DNA is TGTGCCAGCAGTAACGCAGGGTCTGGAAACACCATATATTTT. This codes for CASSNAGSGNTIYF. V usage is TRBV28 and J usage is TRBJ1-3, with D possibly TRBD1 on 5 matching bases. Germline V gene data show CDR1 as MDHEN and CDR2 as SYDVKM. There are 14 residues in the CDR3. Trimming pared 5 bases from V and 1 base from J, leaving 9 bases between.

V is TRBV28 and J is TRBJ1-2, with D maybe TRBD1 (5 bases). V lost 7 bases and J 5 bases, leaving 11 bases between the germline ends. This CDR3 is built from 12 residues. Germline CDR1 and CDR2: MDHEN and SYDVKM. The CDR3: CASMGGGYGYTF. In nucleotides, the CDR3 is TGTGCCAGCATGGGGGGTGGGTATGGCTACACCTTC.

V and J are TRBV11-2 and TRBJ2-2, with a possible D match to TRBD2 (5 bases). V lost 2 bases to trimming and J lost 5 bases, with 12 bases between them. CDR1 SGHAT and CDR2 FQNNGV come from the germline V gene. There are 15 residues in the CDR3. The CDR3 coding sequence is TGTGCCAGCAGCTTAACAGACTCGGGAACCGGGGAGCTGTTTTTT. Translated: CASSLTDSGTGELFF. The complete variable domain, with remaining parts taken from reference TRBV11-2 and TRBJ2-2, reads EAGVAQSPRYKIIEKRQSVAFWCNPISGHATLYWYQQILGQGPKLLIQFQNNGVVDDSQLPKDRFSAERLKGVDSTLKIQPAKLEDSAVYLCASSLTDSGTGELFFGEGSRLTVL.

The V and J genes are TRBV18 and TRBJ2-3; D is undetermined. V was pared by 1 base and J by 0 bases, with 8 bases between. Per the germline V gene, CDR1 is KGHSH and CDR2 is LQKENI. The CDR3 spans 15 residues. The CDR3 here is CASSPRDLSTDTQYF. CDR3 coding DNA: TGTGCCAGCTCACCACGAGACTTAAGCACAGATACGCAGTATTTT.

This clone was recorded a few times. Here the CDR3 reads CASSFTSGSSYEQYF. The CDR3 DNA follows: TGTGCCAGCAGCTTTACTAGCGGGAGCTCCTACGAGCAGTACTTC. The chain couples TRBV5-8 to TRBJ2-7; 11 bases match TRBD2. The ends lost 2 bases at V and 0 bases at J; junction bases unmatched: 1. This CDR3 is built from 15 residues. CDR1 and CDR2 from the germline V gene are SGHTS and YDEGEE.

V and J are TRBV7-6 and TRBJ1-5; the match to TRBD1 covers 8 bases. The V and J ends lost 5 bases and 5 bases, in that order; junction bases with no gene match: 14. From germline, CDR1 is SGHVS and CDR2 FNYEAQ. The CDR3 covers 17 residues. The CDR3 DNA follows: TGTGCCAGCAGCCGTGGGACAGGAGGGGGTGGAGATCAGCCCCAGCATTTT. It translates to CASSRGTGGGGDQPQHF. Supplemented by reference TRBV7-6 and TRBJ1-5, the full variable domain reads GAGVSQSPRYKVTKRGQDVALRCDPISGHVSLYWYRQALGQGPEFLTYFNYEAQQDKSGLPNDRFSAERPEGSISTLTIQRTEQRDSAMYRCASSRGTGGGGDQPQHFGDGTRLSIL.

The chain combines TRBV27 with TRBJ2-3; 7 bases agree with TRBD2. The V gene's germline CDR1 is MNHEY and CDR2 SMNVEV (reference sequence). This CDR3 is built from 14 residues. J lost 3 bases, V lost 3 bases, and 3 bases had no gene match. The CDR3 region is CASSLGRGTDTQYF. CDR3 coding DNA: TGTGCCAGCAGTTTGGGGCGGGGGACAGATACGCAGTATTTT.

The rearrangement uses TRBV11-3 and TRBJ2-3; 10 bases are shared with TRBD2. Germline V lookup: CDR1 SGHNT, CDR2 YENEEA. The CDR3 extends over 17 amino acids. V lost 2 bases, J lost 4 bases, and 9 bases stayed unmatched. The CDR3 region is CASSLYAAGGVADTQYF. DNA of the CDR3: TGTGCCAGCAGCTTATATGCAGCGGGGGGGGTCGCAGATACGCAGTATTTT.

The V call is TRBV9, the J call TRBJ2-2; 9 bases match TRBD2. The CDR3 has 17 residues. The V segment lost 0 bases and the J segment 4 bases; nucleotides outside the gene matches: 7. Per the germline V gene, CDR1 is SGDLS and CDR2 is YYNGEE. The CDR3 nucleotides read TGTGCCAGCAGCGTAGGCGGGGGGGCTCCGGGCACCGGGGAGCTGTTTTTT. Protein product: CASSVGGGAPGTGELFF.

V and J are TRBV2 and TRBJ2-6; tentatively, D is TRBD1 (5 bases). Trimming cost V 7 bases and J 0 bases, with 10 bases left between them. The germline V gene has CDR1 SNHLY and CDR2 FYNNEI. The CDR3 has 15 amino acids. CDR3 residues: CASTLGHSGANVLTF. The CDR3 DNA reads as TGTGCCAGCACTTTGGGGCACTCTGGGGCCAACGTCCTGACTTTC.

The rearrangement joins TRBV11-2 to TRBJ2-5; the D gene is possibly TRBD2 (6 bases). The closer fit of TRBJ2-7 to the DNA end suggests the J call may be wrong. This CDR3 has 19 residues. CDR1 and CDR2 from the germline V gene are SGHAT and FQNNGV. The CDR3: CASSPISRLVGGTPYEQYF. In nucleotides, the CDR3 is TGTGCCAGCAGCCCAATCTCGAGACTAGTAGGCGGTACCCCCTACGAGCAGTACTTC.

The CDR3 loop reads CALELATNEKLFF. The CDR3 DNA follows: TGTGCCCTTGAGCTTGCAACTAATGAAAAACTGTTTTTT. V gene TRBV7-9 combines with J gene TRBJ1-4; D remains ambiguous. Germline assignment: CDR1 SEHNR and CDR2 FQNEAQ (reference sequence). The V end was cut by 11 bases, the J end by 0 bases, with 10 bases between. The CDR3 runs 13 residues.

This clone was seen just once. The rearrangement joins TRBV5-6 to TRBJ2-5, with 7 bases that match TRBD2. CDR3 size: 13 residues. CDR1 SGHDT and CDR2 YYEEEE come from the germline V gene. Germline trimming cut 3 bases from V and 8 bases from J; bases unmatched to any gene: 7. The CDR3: CASSSLAGVTQYF. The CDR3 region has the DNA TGTGCCAGCAGCTCCCTGGCGGGGGTCACCCAGTACTTC.

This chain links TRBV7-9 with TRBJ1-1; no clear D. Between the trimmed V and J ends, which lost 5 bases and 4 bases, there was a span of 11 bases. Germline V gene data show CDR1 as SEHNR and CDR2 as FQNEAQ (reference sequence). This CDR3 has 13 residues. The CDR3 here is CASSRGLTTEAFF. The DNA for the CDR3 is TGTGCCAGCAGCCGGGGTTTGACCACTGAAGCTTTCTTT.

The CDR3 nucleotides are TGTGCCAGCAGCTTTGGGAGGAACACCGGGGAGCTGTTTTTT. It codes for CASSFGRNTGELFF. The V and J genes are TRBV7-9 and TRBJ2-2, with D perhaps matching TRBD2 (5 bases). The CDR3 is made up of 14 amino acids. Germline loops: CDR1 SEHNR, CDR2 FQNEAQ (reference sequence). V lost 3 bases to trimming and J lost 1 base, with 6 bases between them.

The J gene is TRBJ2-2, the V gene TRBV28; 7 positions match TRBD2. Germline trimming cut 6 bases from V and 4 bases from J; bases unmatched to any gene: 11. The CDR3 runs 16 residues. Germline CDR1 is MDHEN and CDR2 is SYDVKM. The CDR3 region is CASRSTTPGGTGELFF. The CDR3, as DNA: TGTGCCAGCAGGAGTACCACCCCGGGGGGCACCGGGGAGCTGTTTTTT.

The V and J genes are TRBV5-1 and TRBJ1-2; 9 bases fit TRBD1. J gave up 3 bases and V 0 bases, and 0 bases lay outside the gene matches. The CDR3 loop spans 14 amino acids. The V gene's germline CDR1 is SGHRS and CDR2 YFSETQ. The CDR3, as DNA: TGCGCCAGCAGCTTGGGGGACAGGGACTATGGCTACACCTTC. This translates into CASSLGDRDYGYTF.

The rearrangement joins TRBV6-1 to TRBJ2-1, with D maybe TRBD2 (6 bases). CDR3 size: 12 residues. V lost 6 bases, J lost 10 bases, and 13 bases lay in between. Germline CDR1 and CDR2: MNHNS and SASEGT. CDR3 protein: CASRSGYGEQFF. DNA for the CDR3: TGTGCCAGCAGAAGCGGGTACGGGGAGCAGTTCTTC.